This T cell receptor beta chain originates from a study of blood T cell repertoires in COVID-19. For the study at large: COVID-19 samples from acute and convalescent phases originated in the United States, Italy and Spain. PBMCs, B-cell-depleted T cells, or T cells were the source of the cDNA or gDNA that made up the material.

In the original processing: Using reference gene primer amplification, nucleated cell counts were estimated. TCRdb's table, derived via immunoSEQ multiplex PCR, lists solely in-frame clones and lacks some. D and trimming were read from the DNA, whereas the V and J calls and clone size are those reported in that table. This repertoire shows fewer than 300,000 clones, roughly 91% found once; its top ten account for under 0.95%. V trimming: 7 bases; J trimming: 5 bases; junction bases outside the gene matches: 7. The length of the CDR3 is 15 residues. From germline, CDR1 is LNHDA and CDR2 SQIVND (reference sequence).

What was sequenced was peripheral blood. The rearrangement uses TRBV19 and TRBJ1-6; 8 bases fit TRBD1. This TCR derives from a man aged 25-45 years with acute or convalescent COVID-19. The CDR3 nucleotides are TGTGCCAGTACCGGCGACAGGGGCAATAATTCACCCCTCCACTTT. Translation gives CASTGDRGNNSPLHF.